The T cell receptor (beta chain) described here comes from a study of blood T cell repertoires in COVID-19. Overall study: Acute and convalescent COVID-19 specimens originated in the United States, Italy and Spain. Sources were T cells, B-cell-depleted T cells, or PBMCs; the material itself was cDNA or gDNA.

The CDR3 extends over 15 amino acids. Germline V gives CDR1 SEHNR, CDR2 FQNEAQ (reference sequence). The junction had 10 bases not matched to a gene; V was cut back by 5 bases and J by 6 bases. Profiling relied on immunoSEQ multiplex PCR, and the TCRdb table lists in-frame clones only, not all of them. The sample shows around 100,000 clones, 85% of them seen only once. V and J are TRBV7-9 and TRBJ1-1, with TRBD1 matching over 9 bases. The clonotype originates from a woman in her 70s with active or convalescent COVID-19. Sequenced: peripheral blood. The CDR3 DNA is TGTGCCAGCAGCCTCGGAACAGGGGGCCTCGCTGAAGCTTTCTTT. It specifies CASSLGTGGLAEAFF.